This T cell receptor (beta chain) was identified in a study of T-cell reconstitution after alpha-beta-depleted transplantation in children. Study results and caveats: About two months after transplant, alpha-beta T cells reportedly came from several hundred expanded graft clones.

This CDR3 region has 15 residues. Germline values: CDR1 SGHTA, CDR2 FQGNSA. Trimming at V came to 5 bases and at J to 8 bases, leaving 10 bases not matched to a gene. Unique molecular identifiers featured in how the TCRbeta library was prepared. In TCRdb, the PCR reads were re-called with MiXCR into one record per CDR3 protein. The sample has 600,000 to 700,000 distinct CDR3 sequences, about 12% seen once; the top ten hold around 0.79%. Details on this clonotype: Its matching antigen is unknown.

The receptor was derived from a girl aged 2 to 10 with congenital amegakaryocytic thrombocytopenia, due to receive a stem cell transplant. Sequenced material: PBMCs, taken before TCRalphabeta/CD19-depleted stem cell transplant. The V gene is TRBV7-2, the J gene TRBJ2-4; 9 bases map to TRBD2. CDR3: CASSQSAGGLDIQYF. Here the CDR3 DNA reads TGTGCCAGCAGCCAGAGTGCGGGAGGGTTGGACATTCAGTACTTC.